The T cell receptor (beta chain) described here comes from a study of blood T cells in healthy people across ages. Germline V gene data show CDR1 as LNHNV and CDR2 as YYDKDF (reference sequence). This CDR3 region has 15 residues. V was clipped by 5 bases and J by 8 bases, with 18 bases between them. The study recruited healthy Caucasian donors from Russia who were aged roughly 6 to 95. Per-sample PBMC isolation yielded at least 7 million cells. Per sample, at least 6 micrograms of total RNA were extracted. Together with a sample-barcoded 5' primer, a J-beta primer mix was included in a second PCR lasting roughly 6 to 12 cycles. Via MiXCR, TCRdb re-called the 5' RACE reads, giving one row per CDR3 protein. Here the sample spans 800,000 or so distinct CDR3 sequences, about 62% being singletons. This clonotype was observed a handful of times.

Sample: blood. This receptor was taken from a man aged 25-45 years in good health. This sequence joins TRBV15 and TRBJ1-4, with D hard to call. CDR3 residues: CATSLYPHPAEKLFF. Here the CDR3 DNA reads TGTGCCACCAGCCTCTACCCGCACCCCGCGGAAAAACTGTTTTTT.